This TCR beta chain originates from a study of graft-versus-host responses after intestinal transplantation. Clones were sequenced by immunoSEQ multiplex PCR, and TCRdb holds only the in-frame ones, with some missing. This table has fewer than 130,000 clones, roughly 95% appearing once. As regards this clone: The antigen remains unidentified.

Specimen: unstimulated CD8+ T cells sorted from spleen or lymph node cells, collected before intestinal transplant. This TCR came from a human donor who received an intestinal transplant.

DNA for the CDR3: TGTGCCAGCAGCATAAAAGAGGATCGACGGAGGGAGGTGTTGGATACGCAGTATTTT. Its translation: CASSIKEDRRREVLDTQYF. This chain connects TRBV21-1 to TRBJ2-3; TRBD2 is taken as the D call from the table, unchecked against the DNA. TRBV21-1 is deemed a pseudogene. The CDR3 loop spans 19 amino acids.